This is a list of T cell receptor beta chains from one sample in a study of T cells in tuberculosis. TCRdb's table, derived via immunoSEQ multiplex PCR, lists solely in-frame clones and lacks some. There are around 45,000 clones in the sample; about 94% occur only once, and under 2% lies in the top ten. Sequences were obtained from PBMCs. All receptors come from a donor between 10 and 35 years old with latent tuberculosis or without tuberculosis infection. Some clones in this sample may be carry-over from other donors' samples. Each CDR3 is given without its conserved first and last residue. Fields, in order: V gene, J gene, CDR3 protein.

>TRBV2|TRBJ1-1
ASGGLSNTEAF
>TRBV29-1|TRBJ1-1
SVVRGPTEAF
>TRBV7-9|TRBJ1-1
ASSPWRGEIRIEAF
>TRBV6-4|TRBJ2-1
ASSHLAGGPSGYNEQF
>TRBV30|TRBJ1-5
AWSVSRGRSNQPQH
>TRBV27|TRBJ1-1
ASSPGRLLNTEAF
>TRBV6-5|TRBJ1-5
ASSFTANQPQH
>TRBV5-1|TRBJ2-3
ASSLVPGDTQY
>TRBV10-2|TRBJ2-7
ASSGTPYEQY
>TRBV5-4|TRBJ2-7
ASSPKAGYEQY
>TRBV13|TRBJ1-1
ASSLGQGETEAF
>TRBV27|TRBJ1-5
ASSPGQYNQPQH
>TRBV11-2|TRBJ1-3
ASSLVQGPGNTIY
>TRBV7-3|TRBJ2-7
ASSFGQGAGYEQY
>TRBV9|TRBJ1-3
ASSPLPSTSGNTIY
>TRBV4-1|TRBJ1-2
ASSQGVGDGGYT
>TRBV6-5|TRBJ2-1
ASSDRLAGYNEQF
>TRBV4-1|TRBJ2-3
ASSRSGAGTDTQY
>TRBV13|TRBJ2-7
ASSQQSSYIYEQY
>TRBV10-2|TRBJ2-2
ASSGGENTGELF
>TRBV5-1|TRBJ2-3
ATKTGATDTQY
>TRBV7-2|TRBJ1-2
ASSFNRNYGYT
>TRBV25-1|TRBJ2-3
ASSAGLAETSTDTQY
>TRBV29-1|TRBJ2-1
SVETGEDNEQF
>TRBV6-1|TRBJ2-2
ASSDLGLAGELF
>TRBV18|TRBJ2-7
ASSQGSYEQY
>TRBV10-3|TRBJ2-1
AIYEGGHNEQF
>TRBV20-1|TRBJ1-3
SARAVNTIY
>TRBV4-3|TRBJ1-2
ASAGPDSNYGYT
>TRBV7-2|TRBJ1-1
ASSLRQGAGTEAF
>TRBV18|TRBJ2-7
ASSPRLSGELYEQY
>TRBV28|TRBJ1-2
ASSLNRENNYGYT
>TRBV5-4|TRBJ2-3
ASSQGARTDTQY
>TRBV7-2|TRBJ2-7
ASSLGAGGYEQY
>TRBV9|TRBJ2-7
ASSDSSQGAHRYEQY
>TRBV27|TRBJ2-5
ASSPGPGTRKETQY
>TRBV5-4|TRBJ1-1
ASSSVQGTEAF
>TRBV27|TRBJ2-7
ASSLRTGGYYEQY
>TRBV21-1|TRBJ2-4
ASKVVGAGLRKNIQY
>TRBV28|TRBJ1-1
ASSFARTEAF
>TRBV5-1|TRBJ2-5
ASSLEGGGETQY
>TRBV30|TRBJ1-2
AWIDRQDYGYT
>TRBV14|TRBJ2-1
ASSQGRGRAGEQF
>TRBV29-1|TRBJ2-7
SVAGLDYEQY
>TRBV4-1|TRBJ2-7
ASSPRGANSYEQY
>TRBV2|TRBJ2-2
ASSSVGTGLGELF
>TRBV10-3|TRBJ2-7
AISLGLAGMRSYEQY
>TRBV9|TRBJ1-2
ASSPQTVTPYGYT
>TRBV27|TRBJ1-5
ASSLLGDNQPQH
>TRBV27|TRBJ2-3
ASSLRGAVGDTQY
>TRBV7-6|TRBJ1-1
ASSLWGGMNTEAF
>TRBV5-3|TRBJ1-4
ARSLVPGSTNEKLF
>TRBV19|TRBJ1-4
ASSTRTGEYVVF
>TRBV15|TRBJ2-7
ATSTHPGRTTTYEQY
>TRBV7-3|TRBJ2-1
ASSLQGTTPPSEQF